Presented here are 16 T cell receptor beta chains from one specimen sequenced in a study of blood T cell repertoires in COVID-19. TCRdb's table, derived via immunoSEQ multiplex PCR, lists solely in-frame clones and lacks some. In the table there are about 200,000 clones, roughly 88% of which are singletons. Sequencing input: peripheral blood. These receptors originate from a woman in her thirties or forties who had recovered from COVID-19.

V usage is TRBV14 and J usage is TRBJ2-2; D gene ambiguous. This CDR3 is built from 14 residues. Germline values: CDR1 SGHDN, CDR2 FVKESK. V was shortened by 1 base and J by 7 bases, with 10 bases between the two germline ends. The CDR3 nucleotides are TGTGCCAGCAGCCAAGGGCGGATAGACGGGGAGCTGTTTTTT. Translated, it gives CASSQGRIDGELFF.

The chain combines TRBV7-8 with TRBJ1-4; D possibly corresponds to TRBD1 (5 bases). This CDR3 region has 15 residues. V dropped 8 bases and J dropped 1 base, with 14 bases sitting between them. Germline CDR1 reads SGHVS; CDR2 reads FQNEAQ. In nucleotides, the CDR3 is TGTGCCAGCTCCGGGGGAGACAGAACTAATGAAAAACTGTTTTTT. Protein: CASSGGDRTNEKLFF.

The chain couples TRBV27 to TRBJ1-2, with D perhaps matching TRBD1 (5 bases). The CDR3 length is 18 residues. V lost 4 bases and J lost 3, with 24 bases in between. Germline CDR1 reads MNHEY; CDR2 reads SMNVEV (reference sequence). CDR3 amino acids: CASSSRSLNDRSYYGYTF. CDR3 nucleotides: TGTGCCAGCAGTTCGCGATCATTGAACGACAGATCCTACTATGGCTACACCTTC.

The V call is TRBV5-1, the J call TRBJ2-1, with 13 bases matching TRBD2. V lost 2 bases, J lost 6 bases, and 2 bases stayed unmatched. The CDR3 has 15 residues. CDR1 is SGHRS and CDR2 is YFSETQ in the germline V gene. Written as DNA, the CDR3 is TGCGCCAGCAGCTTACTAGCGGGAGGGCTCAATGAGCAGTTCTTC. This translates into CASSLLAGGLNEQFF. Full variable domain (remainder filled in from reference TRBV5-1 and TRBJ2-1): KAGVTQTPRYLIKTRGQQVTLSCSPISGHRSVSWYQQTPGQGLQFLFEYFSETQRNKGNFPGRFSGRQFSNSRSEMNVSTLELGDSALYLCASSLLAGGLNEQFFGPGTRLTVL.

On this clone itself: Other DNA sequences of this sample code for an identical CDR3. J is TRBJ2-7 and V is TRBV28, with 8 bases aligning to TRBD1. The CDR3 totals 14 residues. CDR1 is MDHEN and CDR2 is SYDVKM in the germline V gene. Trimming took 6 bases from V and 2 from J; bases not matched to a gene: 6. The CDR3 spells CASSSGQATYEQYF. The CDR3 DNA reads as TGTGCCAGCAGCTCGGGACAGGCCACCTACGAGCAGTACTTC. Filled out from reference TRBV28 and TRBJ2-7, the complete variable domain reads DVKVTQSSRYLVKRTGEKVFLECVQDMDHENMFWYRQDPGLGLRLIYFSYDVKMKEKGDIPEGYSVSREKKERFSLILESASTNQTSMYLCASSSGQATYEQYFGPGTRLTVT.

This clone was detected only once. This chain joins TRBV6-6 and TRBJ1-5; 11 nucleotides match TRBD1. V lost 6 bases, J lost 5 bases, and 3 bases stayed unmatched. Germline V gene sequence: CDR1 MNHNY, CDR2 SVGAGI (reference sequence). The CDR3 loop spans 14 amino acids. The CDR3 loop reads CASSPDRGHQPQHF. The DNA for the CDR3 is TGTGCCAGCAGCCCGGACAGGGGGCATCAGCCCCAGCATTTT.

This chain uses TRBV19 with TRBJ2-1; D is possibly TRBD1 (6 bases). V lost 5 bases and J 3 bases, leaving 11 bases between the germline ends. This CDR3 spans 14 amino acids. Germline CDR1 LNHDA, CDR2 SQIVND (reference sequence). This CDR3 reads CASSPWTDYNEQFF. The CDR3 DNA reads as TGTGCCAGTAGTCCTTGGACAGACTACAATGAGCAGTTCTTC.

This clone was seen only once. The DNA of the CDR3 is TGTGCCAGCAGCTTAGCGTGGGTAGCGGGAGTTTTACGGGAGCAGTACTTC. Protein sequence: CASSLAWVAGVLREQYF. This rearrangement joins TRBV7-8 to TRBJ2-7; 9 positions match TRBD2. V was clipped by 0 bases and J by 7 bases; unmatched bases: 13. This CDR3 is 17 amino acids long. Per germline, CDR1 SGHVS and CDR2 FQNEAQ.

The table lists this clone with a count of one. V usage is TRBV27 and J usage is TRBJ1-1; D remains unclear. With 5 bases removed from V and 5 bases from J, the gap between germline ends came to 15 bases. The germline V gene encodes CDR1 MNHEY and CDR2 SMNVEV (reference sequence). This CDR3 contains 14 residues. The CDR3 DNA reads as TGTGCCAGCAGTCCACAAGGGAGGAGAACTGAAGCTTTCTTT. Its translation is CASSPQGRRTEAFF.

The V call is TRBV4-3, the J call TRBJ2-7; 9 bases are shared with TRBD1. V gave up 1 base and J gave up 4 bases; unmatched junction bases: 5. The CDR3 covers 15 residues. Germline V gives CDR1 LGHNA, CDR2 YSLEER. The CDR3 nucleotides are TGCGCCAGCAGCCAAGGGAGGACAGGGGCTTACGAGCAGTACTTC. Translation: CASSQGRTGAYEQYF.

This chain connects TRBV10-3 to TRBJ2-1, with 7 bases identical to TRBD1. The germline CDR1 and CDR2 sequences are ENHRY and SYGVKD. The CDR3 extends over 15 amino acids. With V trimmed by 3 bases and J by 6 bases, 8 bases remained unmatched. The CDR3 DNA follows: TGTGCCATCAGTGATCTGGAGAGGGGGCTCAATGAGCAGTTCTTC. This translates into CAISDLERGLNEQFF.

The chain has TRBV7-9 and TRBJ1-5; the D is unclear. Trimming shortened V by 4 bases and J by 0 bases, and 7 bases separated the two germline ends. The CDR3 runs to 14 residues. Germline CDR1 SEHNR, CDR2 FQNEAQ (reference sequence). CDR3 in DNA: TGTGCCAGCAGCTCTCAACTTAGCAATCAGCCCCAGCATTTT. This encodes CASSSQLSNQPQHF.

The chain joins TRBV7-9 to TRBJ2-2, with D uncertain. Germline CDR1 is SEHNR and CDR2 is FQNEAQ (reference sequence). V shed 1 base and J shed 0 bases, with 9 bases lying between them. The CDR3 spans 16 residues. The CDR3 reads CASSLEWAANTGELFF. CDR3 nucleotide sequence: TGTGCCAGCAGCTTAGAGTGGGCCGCGAACACCGGGGAGCTGTTTTTT.

The chain couples TRBV14 to TRBJ2-3; TRBD2 agrees at 10 bases. CDR1 and CDR2 from the germline V gene are SGHDN and FVKESK. The CDR3 has 15 amino acids. The V segment lost 6 bases and the J segment 6 bases; nucleotides outside the gene matches: 9. Written as DNA, the CDR3 is TGTGCCAGCAGTAAACTAGCGGGAAGTTCGGATACGCAGTATTTT. This sequence encodes CASSKLAGSSDTQYF.

This clone turned up a few times. This chain links TRBV5-6 with TRBJ2-7; 7 nucleotides agree with TRBD1. This CDR3 region has 14 residues. Germline assignment: CDR1 SGHDT and CDR2 YYEEEE. The V segment lost 4 bases and the J segment 2 bases; nucleotides outside the gene matches: 6. The CDR3: CASSPLTGTYEQYF. In nucleotides, the CDR3 is TGTGCCAGCAGCCCATTGACAGGGACCTACGAGCAGTACTTC.

V gene TRBV5-1 combines with J gene TRBJ2-7; weak D call: TRBD2 (7 bases). V lost 0 bases to trimming and J lost 4 bases, with 14 bases between them. The CDR3 loop spans 15 amino acids. From germline, CDR1 is SGHRS and CDR2 YFSETQ. The CDR3 loop reads CASSLVGGLLYEQYF. CDR3 nucleotides: TGCGCCAGCAGCTTGGTCGGGGGGCTGCTGTACGAGCAGTACTTC.